This T cell receptor beta chain stems from a study of T cell responses to AZD1222 COVID-19 vaccine. Whole-study context: Second-dose intervals near 4 or 12 weeks were combined. Study-wide results and caveats: Just a handful of people given AZD1222 tested seropositive at baseline. No day 14 peak samples; only post-peak repertoires were characterized. Nearly half of spike-specific TCRs reportedly target unmutated variant regions.

Germline V CDR1 and CDR2: SGHRS, YFSETQ. The CDR3 spans 16 residues. V gave up 0 bases and J gave up 1 base, with 11 bases separating them. Concerning this clone itself: Its antigen is undetermined.

The repertoire was sequenced with immunoSEQ multiplex PCR; TCRdb's copy has only in-frame clones and lacks some. The sample shows 75,000 to 100,000 clones, about nine tenths of them seen only once. This TCR was recovered from an adult in good health. The rearrangement links TRBV5-1 to TRBJ2-1, with D maybe TRBD2 (5 bases). Sequenced material: peripheral blood, taken on day 0 of AZD1222 vaccination. CDR3 DNA: TGCGCCAGCAGCTTGGTGAGCGGTAGTTCCTACAATGAGCAGTTCTTC. The encoded protein is CASSLVSGSSYNEQFF.